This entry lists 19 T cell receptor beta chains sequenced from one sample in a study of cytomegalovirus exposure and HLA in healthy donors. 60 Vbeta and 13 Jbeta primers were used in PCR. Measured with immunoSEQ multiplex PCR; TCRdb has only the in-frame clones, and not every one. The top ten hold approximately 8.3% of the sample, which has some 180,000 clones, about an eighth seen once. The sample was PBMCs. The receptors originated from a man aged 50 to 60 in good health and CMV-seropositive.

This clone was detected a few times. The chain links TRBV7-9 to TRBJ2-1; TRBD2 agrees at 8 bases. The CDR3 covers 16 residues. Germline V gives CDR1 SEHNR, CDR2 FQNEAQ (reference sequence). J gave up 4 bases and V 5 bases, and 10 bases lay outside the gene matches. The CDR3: CASSIPRGGSYNEQFF. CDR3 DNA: TGTGCCAGCAGCATTCCCCGGGGGGGTTCTTACAATGAGCAGTTCTTC.

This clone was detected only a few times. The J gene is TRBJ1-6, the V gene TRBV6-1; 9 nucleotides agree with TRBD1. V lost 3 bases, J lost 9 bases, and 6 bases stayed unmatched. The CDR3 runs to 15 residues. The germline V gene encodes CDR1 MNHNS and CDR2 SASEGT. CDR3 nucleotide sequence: TGTGCCAGCAGTGAGCTGGGACAGGGTGCTTCACCCCTCCACTTT. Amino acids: CASSELGQGASPLHF.

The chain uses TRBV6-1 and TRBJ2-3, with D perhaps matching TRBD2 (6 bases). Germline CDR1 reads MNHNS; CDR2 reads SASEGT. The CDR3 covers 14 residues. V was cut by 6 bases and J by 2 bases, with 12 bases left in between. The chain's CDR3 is CASRPGVYTDTQYF. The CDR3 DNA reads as TGTGCCAGCAGACCGGGAGTTTACACAGATACGCAGTATTTT.

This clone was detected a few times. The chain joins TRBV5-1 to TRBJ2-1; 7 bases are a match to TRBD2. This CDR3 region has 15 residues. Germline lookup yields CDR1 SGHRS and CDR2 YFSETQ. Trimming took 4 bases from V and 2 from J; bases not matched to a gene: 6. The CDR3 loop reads CASSDEGGPYNEQFF. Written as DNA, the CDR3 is TGCGCCAGCAGCGACGAGGGAGGGCCCTACAATGAGCAGTTCTTC.

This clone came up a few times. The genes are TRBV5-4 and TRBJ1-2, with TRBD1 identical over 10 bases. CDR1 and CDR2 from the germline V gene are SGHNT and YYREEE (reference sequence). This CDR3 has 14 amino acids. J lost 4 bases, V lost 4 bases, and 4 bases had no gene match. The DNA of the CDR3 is TGTGCCAGCAGCCGGACAGGGGGGTTCTATGGCTACACCTTC. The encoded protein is CASSRTGGFYGYTF.

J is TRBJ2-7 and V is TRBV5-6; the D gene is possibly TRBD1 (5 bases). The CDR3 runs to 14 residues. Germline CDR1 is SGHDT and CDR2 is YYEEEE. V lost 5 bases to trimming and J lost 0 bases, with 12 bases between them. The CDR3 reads CASSFLDSSYEQYV. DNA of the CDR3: TGTGCCAGCAGTTTTCTAGACAGCTCCTACGAGCAGTACGTC.

The CDR3 sequence is CASSLGGETPYGYTF. The CDR3 DNA follows: TGCGCCAGCAGTCTTGGGGGGGAAACGCCCTATGGCTACACCTTC. This chain uses TRBV5-1 with TRBJ1-2, with D maybe TRBD1 (5 bases). Trimming took off 5 bases at V and 4 bases at J, with 18 bases between the two ends. The CDR3 loop spans 15 amino acids. Germline lookup yields CDR1 SGHRS and CDR2 YFSETQ. Using reference TRBV5-1 and TRBJ1-2 for the parts outside the CDR3, the full variable domain is KAGVTQTPRYLIKTRGQQVTLSCSPISGHRSVSWYQQTPGQGLQFLFEYFSETQRNKGNFPGRFSGRQFSNSRSEMNVSTLELGDSALYLCASSLGGETPYGYTFGSGTRLTVV.

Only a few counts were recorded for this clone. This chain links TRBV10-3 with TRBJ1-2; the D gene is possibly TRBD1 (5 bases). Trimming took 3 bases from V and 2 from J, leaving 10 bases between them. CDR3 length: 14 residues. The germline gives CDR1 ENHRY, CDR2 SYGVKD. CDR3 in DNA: TGTGCCATCAGTGATGGGGGGGGGAACTATGGCTACACCTTC. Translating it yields CAISDGGGNYGYTF.

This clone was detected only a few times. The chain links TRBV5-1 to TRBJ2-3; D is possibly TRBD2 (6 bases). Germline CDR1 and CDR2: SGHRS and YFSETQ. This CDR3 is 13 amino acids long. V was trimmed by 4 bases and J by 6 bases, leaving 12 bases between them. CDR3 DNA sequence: TGCGCCAGCAGCCCCTGGACTACTGATACGCAGTATTTT. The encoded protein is CASSPWTTDTQYF.

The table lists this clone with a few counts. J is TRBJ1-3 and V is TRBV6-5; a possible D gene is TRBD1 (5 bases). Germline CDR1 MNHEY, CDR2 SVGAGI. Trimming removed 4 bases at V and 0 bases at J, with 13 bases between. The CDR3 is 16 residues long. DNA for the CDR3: TGTGCCAGCAGTTCTAACACAGGCAACTCTGGAAACACCATATATTTT. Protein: CASSSNTGNSGNTIYF.

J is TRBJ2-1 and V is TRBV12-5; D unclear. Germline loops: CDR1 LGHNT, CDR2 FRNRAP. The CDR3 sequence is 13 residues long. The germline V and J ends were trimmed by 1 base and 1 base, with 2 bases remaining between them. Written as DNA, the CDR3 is TGTGCTAGTGGTTTGGCGTCCTACAATGAGCAGTTCTTC. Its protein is CASGLASYNEQFF.

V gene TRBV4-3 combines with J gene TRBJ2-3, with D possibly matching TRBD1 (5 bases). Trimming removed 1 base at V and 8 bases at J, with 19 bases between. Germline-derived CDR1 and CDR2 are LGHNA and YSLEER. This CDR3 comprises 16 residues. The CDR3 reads CASSQVGSLGPLTQYF. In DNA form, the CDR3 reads TGCGCCAGCAGCCAAGTAGGCAGCCTGGGGCCTCTTACGCAGTATTTT.

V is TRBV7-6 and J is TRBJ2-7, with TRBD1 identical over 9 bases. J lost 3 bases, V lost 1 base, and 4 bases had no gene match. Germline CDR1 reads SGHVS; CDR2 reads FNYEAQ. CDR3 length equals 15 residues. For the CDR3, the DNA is TGTGCCAGCAGCTTAGACCCGGGACAGGGCTACGAGCAGTACTTC. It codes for CASSLDPGQGYEQYF.

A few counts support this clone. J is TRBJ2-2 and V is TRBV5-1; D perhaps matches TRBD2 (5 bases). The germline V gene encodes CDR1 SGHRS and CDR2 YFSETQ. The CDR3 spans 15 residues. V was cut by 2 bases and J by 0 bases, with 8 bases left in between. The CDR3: CASSFDGTNTGELFF. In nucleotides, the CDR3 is TGCGCCAGCAGCTTCGACGGGACGAACACCGGGGAGCTGTTTTTT. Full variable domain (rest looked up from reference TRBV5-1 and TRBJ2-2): KAGVTQTPRYLIKTRGQQVTLSCSPISGHRSVSWYQQTPGQGLQFLFEYFSETQRNKGNFPGRFSGRQFSNSRSEMNVSTLELGDSALYLCASSFDGTNTGELFFGEGSRLTVL.

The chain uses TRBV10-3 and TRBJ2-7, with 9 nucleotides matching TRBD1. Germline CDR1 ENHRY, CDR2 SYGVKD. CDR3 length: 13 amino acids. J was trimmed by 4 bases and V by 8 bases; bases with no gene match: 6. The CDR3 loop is CAIEGQGLYEQYF. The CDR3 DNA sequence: TGTGCCATCGAGGGACAGGGCCTTTACGAGCAGTACTTC.

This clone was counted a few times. In DNA form, the CDR3 reads TGTGCCAGCAGCCGCGTTACCCCGGGACAGGGGGCTAATTCACCCCTCCACTTT. Its protein is CASSRVTPGQGANSPLHF. The V gene is TRBV4-2, the J gene TRBJ1-6, with TRBD1 identical over 12 bases. The CDR3 runs 18 residues. The trim removed 4 bases at V and 6 bases at J, leaving 10 bases unmatched. Per the germline V gene, CDR1 is LGHNA and CDR2 is YNFKEQ.

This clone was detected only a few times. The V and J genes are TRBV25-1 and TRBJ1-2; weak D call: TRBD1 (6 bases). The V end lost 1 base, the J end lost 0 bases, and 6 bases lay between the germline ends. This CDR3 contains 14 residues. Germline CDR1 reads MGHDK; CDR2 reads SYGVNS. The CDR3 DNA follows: TGTGCCAGCAGTGAATGGACAGCTAACTATGGCTACACCTTC. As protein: CASSEWTANYGYTF.

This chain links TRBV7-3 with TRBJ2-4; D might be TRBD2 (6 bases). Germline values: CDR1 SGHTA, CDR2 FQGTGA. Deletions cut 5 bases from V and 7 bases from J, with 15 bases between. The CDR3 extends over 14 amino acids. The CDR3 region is CASSVSGTANIQYF. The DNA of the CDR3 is TGTGCCAGCAGCGTATCCGGGACTGCCAACATTCAGTACTTC.

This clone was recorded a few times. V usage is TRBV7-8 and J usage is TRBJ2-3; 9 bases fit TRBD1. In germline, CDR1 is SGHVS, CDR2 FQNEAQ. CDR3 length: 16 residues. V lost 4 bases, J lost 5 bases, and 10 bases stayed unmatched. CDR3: CASSYAGTGRRDTQYF. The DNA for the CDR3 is TGTGCCAGCAGCTATGCAGGGACAGGGCGAAGAGATACGCAGTATTTT.